This TCR beta chain was profiled in a study of T cells in Graves' hyperthyroidism and ophthalmopathy. Subjects with ophthalmopathy showed a Clinical Activity Score no lower than 3, a NOSPECS grade no lower than 4, and a duration shorter than 3 months. The diagnostic basis comprised clinical symptoms, serum thyroxine and TRAb, thyroid ultrasound and orbital computed tomography. Fresh peripheral blood, roughly 9.8 ml of it, supplied the PBMCs. Germline V CDR1 and CDR2: MDHEN, SYDVKM. V was trimmed by 3 bases and J by 5 bases, leaving 8 bases between them. The CDR3 is made up of 12 amino acids. It was RNA transcripts that yielded the amplified TCR beta CDR3 regions. The TCR CDR3 first-round RT-PCR relied on the HTBI primer set. TCRdb used MiXCR to reprocess the multiplex PCR reads, holding one entry per CDR3 protein. In the table there are around 530,000 distinct CDR3 sequences, 17% of which are singletons.

The J gene is TRBJ2-7, the V gene TRBV28; D is unclear. This TCR came from a young woman with Graves' ophthalmopathy. The sequenced sample was blood. DNA for the CDR3: TGTGCCAGCAGTTTCCCTCATAACGAGCAGTACTTC. This codes for CASSFPHNEQYF.